The subject of this entry is one TCR beta chain. This clone was found a few times. Which antigen it targets is not known. No base-level quality is on record; no much larger clone is a single base apart. These data belong to a study of beta chain features in type 1 diabetes (dated by TCRdb to the late 2010s). Study-wide context: Patients and healthy donors did not differ in mean age, gender distribution, total cell number or subset yield. A total of over 90,000,000 sorted cells were examined across all samples, and a strong correlation was observed between cell number per subset and RNA yield. The study compared the TCRB repertoires of sorted circulating CD4+ T cell subsets in recently diagnosed type 1 diabetes patients with those in matched healthy donors. Regulatory and stem cell-like memory subsets were isolated from only 8 patients and roughly eight healthy donors, whereas naive and central memory subsets came from all 30 or so donors.

The entire isolated RNA was reverse transcribed using the High Capacity cDNA Reverse Transcription Kit, and thus expressed TCRB transcripts were sequenced. Naive, central memory and regulatory T cell samples underwent deep immunoSEQ sequencing, averaging approximately 3.3 million total reads per sample. After sorted cells were lysed in RLT buffer, RNA was extracted with DNase-treated RNeasy Micro or Mini kits, with the choice depending on cell number. Each cell subset was processed on its own to prevent cross-contamination, while patient and healthy donor samples were processed together. Using the immunoSEQ multiplex PCR, TCRB sequences were amplified from cDNA into 87-bp fragments spanning the CDR3 region. Sequencing of the amplicons was done on the Illumina HiSeq platform. From the authors' description of their analysis: Synthetic template baselines were used to correct PCR bias computationally, reads within Hamming distance 2 were collapsed together, and singletons that could not be merged were discarded. By aligning reads against IMGT, V, D and J genes, CDR3 length, and insertions or deletions at six rearrangement sites were assigned. Within each subset, clonotype counts were normalized to the number of sorted cells before true diversity and Gini coefficients were calculated with the tcR R package. Repertoire sharing was quantified using the overlap coefficient calculated on TCRB nucleotide sequences. As a proxy for the pre-selection repertoire, out-of-frame TCRB sequences from naive cells were analyzed. Imported from immuneACCESS, the table was reduced by TCRdb to in-frame sequences with V and J called. These copies leave out some clones; in studies compared against another copy, an unresolved V gene accounts for under half, and the cause of the remainder is not known. That table furnishes V, J and clone size, whereas the DNA furnished D and trimming. Within this sample are 350,000 to 450,000 clones, with approximately 14% of them counted one time only. The top ten clones comprise roughly 0.033% of the sample.

Each donor gave one peripheral blood draw, about 100 mL on average, collected into heparinised tubes. Using a panel that included CD45RO, CCR7, CD25, CD127, CD95 and CD27, naive, central memory, regulatory and stem cell-like memory CD4+ T cells were sorted on a BD FACSAria II. Purity was above 95% for every sorted population. Right away, PBMCs were isolated by Lymphoprep density gradient centrifugation and were stained directly, with no culture step. So that batch effects would be minimized, each experiment stained and sorted samples in pairs, pairing one healthy donor with one patient. Overall study outcomes, separate from this receptor: Patients with type 1 diabetes made fewer insertions and deleted more nucleotides at VDJ recombination sites, implying thymic rearrangement abnormalities. In all four CD4+ subsets, TCRB CDR3 length was moderately but significantly shorter in type 1 diabetes patients. Because the HLA sub-analyses included only small numbers of individuals, any influence of HLA type on TCRB rearrangement was left unresolved. Because cDNA was sequenced instead of genomic DNA, highly expressing activated cells could be over-represented, though the groups showed no difference in activation or CD3 levels. The naive, central memory and regulatory TCRB repertoires appeared to resemble one another more closely among patients than among healthy donors. Shorter templates might be favored by PCR, yet because patient and control samples were amplified and corrected together, any such skew would affect both groups equally.

Compared with germline, V lacks 6 bases and J lacks 2 bases; bases without a gene match: 7. The CDR3 spans 15 residues, from the cysteine through the phenylalanine. The read is trimmed to its CDR3 DNA, 45 bases read in frame from base 1. The germline V gene (reference sequence) specifies SEHNR as CDR1 and FQNEAQ as CDR2. The clonotype originates from a man aged 30 to 45 in good health. The specimen sequenced was naive CD4+ T cells from blood. In the paper's terms, the cell subset or site label means: true naive CD4+ T cells. The V and J genes are TRBV7-9 and TRBJ2-3, with 8 bases in between that match TRBD1. The nucleotide sequence is given as TGTGCCAGCAGACCCAGGGGGCTTGTCACAGATACGCAGTATTTT. This yields the protein CASRPRGLVTDTQYF.